The 21 T cell receptor beta chains given below trace back to one sample, sequenced in a study of blood T cells in healthy people across ages. For the second PCR, which ran for about 6 to 11 cycles, a sample-barcoded 5' primer and a J-beta primer mix were used. TCRdb analysed the 5' RACE reads with MiXCR anew, one entry per CDR3 protein. The data hold about 830,000 distinct CDR3 sequences, with around 62% observed a single time. Sequencing was carried out using blood. These receptor sequences come from a man aged 25 to 45 in good health.

The DNA of the CDR3 is TGCAGTGCTAGTTGGAGGGGGTTGAGCTCACCCCTCCACTTT. Translating gives CSASWRGLSSPLHF. The chain uses TRBV20-1 and TRBJ1-6, with TRBD1 as a possible D gene (6 bases). Looked up from germline, CDR1 is DFQATT and CDR2 is SNEGSKA (reference sequence). V lost 3 bases, J lost 10 bases, and 16 bases lay in between. The CDR3 runs 14 residues.

The rearrangement links TRBV18 to TRBJ2-7; D is ambiguous. V was pared by 6 bases and J by 1 base, with 16 bases between. The CDR3 consists of 15 residues. The germline V gene has CDR1 KGHSH and CDR2 LQKENI. The CDR3 region is CASSPGGLRSYEQYF. The CDR3 nucleotides read TGTGCCAGCTCCCCGGGCGGATTGAGATCCTACGAGCAGTACTTC.

This chain connects TRBV6-5 to TRBJ1-2; TRBD1 matches 8 bases. The CDR3 runs 17 residues. Germline-derived CDR1 and CDR2 are MNHEY and SVGAGI. The ends lost 3 bases at V and 5 bases at J; junction bases unmatched: 14. The CDR3 is CASSYTPNLRTGYGYTF. Written as DNA, the CDR3 is TGTGCCAGCAGTTATACTCCCAACCTAAGGACAGGGTATGGCTACACCTTC.

This clonotype was counted between two and nine times. This chain uses TRBV6-1 with TRBJ1-5, with 11 bases aligning to TRBD1. Germline V gene data show CDR1 as MNHNS and CDR2 as SASEGT. With 6 bases clipped from V and 4 bases from J, the junction kept 11 bases outside the gene matches. The CDR3 has 17 amino acids. Here the CDR3 reads CASSETDRGPSNQPQHF. The CDR3 bases are TGTGCCAGCAGCGAAACGGACAGGGGGCCTTCTAATCAGCCCCAGCATTTT.

This clonotype showed up just a few times. The genes are TRBV4-3 and TRBJ1-4; the D is unclear. CDR3 length equals 15 residues. V was clipped by 3 bases and J by 8 bases, with 16 bases between them. Germline CDR1 reads LGHNA; CDR2 reads YSLEER. The CDR3 sequence: CASSHITEREEKLFF. Here the CDR3 DNA reads TGCGCCAGCAGCCATATTACAGAACGTGAAGAAAAACTGTTTTTT.

CDR3 amino acids: CASSLGAATNEQFF. The CDR3 DNA follows: TGTGCCAGCAGCTTAGGGGCCGCTACCAATGAGCAGTTCTTC. The chain joins TRBV7-9 to TRBJ2-1; D remains ambiguous. CDR1 is SEHNR, CDR2 FQNEAQ, per germline (reference sequence). The length of the CDR3 is 14 residues. The V end lost 1 base, the J end lost 6 bases, and 10 bases lay between the germline ends.

The V gene is TRBV4-2, the J gene TRBJ2-3, with 7 bases lining up with TRBD2. The CDR3 runs 17 residues. CDR1 and CDR2 from the germline V gene are LGHNA and YNFKEQ. J gave up 0 bases and V 4 bases, and 10 bases lay outside the gene matches. The CDR3 region has the DNA TGTGCCAGCAGCCCGTTCGGACTAGTGGGGAGCACAGATACGCAGTATTTT. Protein product: CASSPFGLVGSTDTQYF.

V is TRBV20-1 and J is TRBJ2-1, with D hard to call. Judging by the DNA end, TRBJ2-7 fits better; the J call may be wrong. From germline, CDR1 is DFQATT and CDR2 SNEGSKA (reference sequence). This CDR3 is built from 15 residues. As DNA, the CDR3 is TGCAGTGCTAGAAGCCCATCCAGCTCCTACAATGAGCAGTACTTC. It codes for CSARSPSSSYNEQYF.

The chain links TRBV20-1 to TRBJ2-6; tentatively, D is TRBD1 or TRBD2 (7 bases each). Trimming took off 5 bases at V and 1 base at J, with 18 bases between the two ends. The CDR3 has 17 amino acids. Germline lookup yields CDR1 DFQATT and CDR2 SNEGSKA (reference sequence). The CDR3 region is CSAGGGQTPSGANVLTF. The DNA of the CDR3 is TGCAGTGCTGGGGGGGGACAGACGCCGTCTGGGGCCAACGTCCTGACTTTC.

This clonotype occurred a few times. CDR3 loop: CSAEGTGQETQYF. CDR3 nucleotide sequence: TGCAGCGCCGAGGGCACAGGCCAAGAGACCCAGTACTTC. The V and J genes are TRBV29-1 and TRBJ2-5; D may correspond to TRBD1 or TRBD2 (5 bases each). Trimming left V 7 bases short and J 1 base short, with 13 bases between. The CDR3 consists of 13 residues. Germline-derived CDR1 and CDR2 are SQVTM and ANQGSEA.

J is TRBJ1-2 and V is TRBV7-9; no clear D. CDR1 SEHNR and CDR2 FQNEAQ come from the germline V gene (reference sequence). This CDR3 is built from 14 residues. V was shortened by 5 bases and J by 1 base, with 11 bases between the two germline ends. The chain's CDR3 is CASSLQGFNYGYTF. For the CDR3, the DNA is TGTGCCAGCAGCCTACAAGGATTTAACTATGGCTACACCTTC.

This clonotype was observed a few times. V is TRBV7-8 and J is TRBJ1-6; weak D call: TRBD1 (5 bases). Per germline, CDR1 SGHVS and CDR2 FQNEAQ. The V gene lost 5 bases and the J gene lost 6 bases, with 14 bases spanning the gap. CDR3 length equals 15 residues. The DNA for the CDR3 is TGTGCCAGCAGCCCCTTTTCAGGGATTAATTCACCCCTCCACTTT. Translating it yields CASSPFSGINSPLHF.

This chain joins TRBV7-9 and TRBJ2-7; 7 bases line up with TRBD2. The CDR3 loop spans 13 amino acids. Looked up from germline, CDR1 is SEHNR and CDR2 is FQNEAQ (reference sequence). Losses at the gene ends were 7 bases for V and 1 base for J; bases not matched to a gene: 4. CDR3 DNA sequence: TGTGCCAGCAACCTCGGGGGGTCCTACGAGCAGTACTTC. It translates to CASNLGGSYEQYF. Supplemented by reference TRBV7-9 and TRBJ2-7, the full variable domain reads DTGVSQNPRHKITKRGQNVTFRCDPISEHNRLYWYRQTLGQGPEFLTYFQNEAQLEKSRLLSDRFSAERPKGSFSTLEIQRTEQGDSAMYLCASNLGGSYEQYFGPGTRLTVT.

This sequence joins TRBV7-2 and TRBJ2-4; no definite D call. TRBJ2-7 matches the DNA end more closely, so the J call is doubtful. The germline V gene encodes CDR1 SGHTA and CDR2 FQGNSA. The CDR3 consists of 13 residues. The CDR3 DNA is TGTGCCAGCAGCGTAGAGAGTAATTACGAGCAGTACTTC. It yields the protein CASSVESNYEQYF.

The V gene is TRBV2, the J gene TRBJ2-3; D not certain. The CDR3 spans 12 residues. The germline V gene encodes CDR1 SNHLY and CDR2 FYNNEI. The V gene lost 6 bases and the J gene lost 6 bases, with 10 bases spanning the gap. The DNA for the CDR3 is TGTGCCAGCAGATTTTCTAGGGATACGCAGTATTTT. Its translation is CASRFSRDTQYF.

This chain connects TRBV27 to TRBJ2-5; D is ambiguous. The better agreement between TRBJ2-7 and the DNA end casts doubt on the J call. Per germline, CDR1 MNHEY and CDR2 SMNVEV (reference sequence). The CDR3 extends over 13 amino acids. The CDR3 protein is CASSLGRSNEQYF. The CDR3 DNA reads TGTGCCAGCAGTTTGGGCCGAAGCAACGAGCAGTACTTC.

The chain has TRBV5-5 and TRBJ1-5, with D uncertain. This CDR3 is built from 14 residues. V lost 3 bases, J lost 3 bases, and 10 bases lay in between. Germline CDR1 and CDR2: SGHKS and YYEKEE (reference sequence). This chain's CDR3 is CASSSAVFNQPQHF. DNA for the CDR3: TGTGCCAGCAGCTCCGCAGTTTTCAATCAGCCCCAGCATTTT.

The CDR3 coding sequence is TGTGCCAGCAGTTTCCCCCGGTGGGCTAGCGGTTACAATGAGCAGTTCTTC. Its translation: CASSFPRWASGYNEQFF. V gene TRBV28 combines with J gene TRBJ2-1; TRBD2 matches 7 bases. V gave up 3 bases and J gave up 4 bases; unmatched junction bases: 12. Germline V gene lookup returns CDR1 MDHEN and CDR2 SYDVKM. The CDR3 consists of 17 residues. Full variable domain (remainder filled in from reference TRBV28 and TRBJ2-1): DVKVTQSSRYLVKRTGEKVFLECVQDMDHENMFWYRQDPGLGLRLIYFSYDVKMKEKGDIPEGYSVSREKKERFSLILESASTNQTSMYLCASSFPRWASGYNEQFFGPGTRLTVL.

In its sample, this clonotype was seen many times. This chain connects TRBV7-2 to TRBJ2-7; 9 bases fit TRBD1. The V segment lost 5 bases and the J segment 0 bases; nucleotides outside the gene matches: 5. Germline V gives CDR1 SGHTA, CDR2 FQGNSA. CDR3 length: 15 amino acids. CDR3 sequence (DNA): TGTGCCAGCAGCCCTGACAGGGGGTCCTCCTACGAGCAGTACTTC. Amino acids: CASSPDRGSSYEQYF. Full variable domain (missing parts from reference TRBV7-2 and TRBJ2-7): GAGVSQSPSNKVTEKGKDVELRCDPISGHTALYWYRQSLGQGLEFLIYFQGNSAPDKSGLPSDRFSAERTGGSVSTLTIQRTQQEDSAVYLCASSPDRGSSYEQYFGPGTRLTVT.

This clonotype showed up just a few times. V is TRBV27 and J is TRBJ2-1; D possibly corresponds to TRBD2 (5 bases). V lost 6 bases to trimming and J lost 9 bases, with 12 bases between them. The CDR3 spans 12 residues. Germline V CDR1 and CDR2: MNHEY, SMNVEV (reference sequence). The chain's CDR3 is CASRLRELEQFF. The CDR3 nucleotides are TGTGCCAGCAGACTTAGGGAGCTTGAGCAGTTCTTC.

The chain links TRBV20-1 to TRBJ2-3, with TRBD2 identical over 9 bases. V was pared by 1 base and J by 0 bases, with 8 bases of the junction left unmatched. CDR1 is DFQATT, CDR2 SNEGSKA, per germline (reference sequence). This CDR3 region has 17 residues. This CDR3 is CSARVFGRGGSTDTQYF. In DNA, the CDR3 is TGCAGTGCTAGAGTGTTCGGGCGGGGGGGTAGCACAGATACGCAGTATTTT.